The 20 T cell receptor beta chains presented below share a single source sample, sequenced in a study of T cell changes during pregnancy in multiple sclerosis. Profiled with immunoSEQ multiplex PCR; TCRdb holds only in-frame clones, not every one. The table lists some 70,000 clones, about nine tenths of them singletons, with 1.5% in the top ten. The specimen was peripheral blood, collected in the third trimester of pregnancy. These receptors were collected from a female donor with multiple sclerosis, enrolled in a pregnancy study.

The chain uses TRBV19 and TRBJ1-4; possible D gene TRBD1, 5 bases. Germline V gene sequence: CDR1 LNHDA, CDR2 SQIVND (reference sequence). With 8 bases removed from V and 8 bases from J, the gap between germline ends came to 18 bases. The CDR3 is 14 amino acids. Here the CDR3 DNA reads TGTGCCAGTCGCTCCCAGGGAGGAGGAGAAAAACTGTTTTTT. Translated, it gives CASRSQGGGEKLFF.

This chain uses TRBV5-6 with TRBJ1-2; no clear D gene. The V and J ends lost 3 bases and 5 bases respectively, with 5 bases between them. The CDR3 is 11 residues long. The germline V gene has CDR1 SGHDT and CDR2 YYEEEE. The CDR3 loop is CASSSSYGYTF. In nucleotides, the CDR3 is TGTGCCAGCAGCTCTTCGTATGGCTACACCTTC.

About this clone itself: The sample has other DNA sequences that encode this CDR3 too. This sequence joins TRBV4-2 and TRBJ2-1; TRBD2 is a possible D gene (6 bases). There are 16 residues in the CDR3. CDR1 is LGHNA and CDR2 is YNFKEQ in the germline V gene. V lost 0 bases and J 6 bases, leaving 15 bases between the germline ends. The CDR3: CASSQDEGTSSNEQFF. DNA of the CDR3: TGTGCCAGCAGCCAAGATGAGGGAACTAGCAGCAATGAGCAGTTCTTC.

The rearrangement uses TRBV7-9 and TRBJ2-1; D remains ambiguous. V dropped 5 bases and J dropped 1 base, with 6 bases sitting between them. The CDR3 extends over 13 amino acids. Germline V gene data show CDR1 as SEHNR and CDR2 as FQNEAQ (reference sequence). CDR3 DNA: TGTGCCAGCAGCCCTAGATCCTACAATGAGCAGTTCTTC. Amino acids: CASSPRSYNEQFF.

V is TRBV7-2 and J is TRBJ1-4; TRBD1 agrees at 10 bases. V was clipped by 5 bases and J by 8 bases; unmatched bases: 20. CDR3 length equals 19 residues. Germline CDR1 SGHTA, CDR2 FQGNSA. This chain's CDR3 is CASSLMGGTGAQVKEKLFF. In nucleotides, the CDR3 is TGTGCCAGCAGCCTTATGGGCGGGACAGGGGCCCAAGTTAAGGAAAAACTGTTTTTT.

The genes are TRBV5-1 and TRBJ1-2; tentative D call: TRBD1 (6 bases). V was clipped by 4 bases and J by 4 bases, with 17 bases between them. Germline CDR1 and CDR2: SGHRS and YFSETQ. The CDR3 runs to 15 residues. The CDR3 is CASSPSGAGVYGYTF. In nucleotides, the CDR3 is TGCGCCAGCAGCCCGTCAGGGGCCGGCGTCTATGGCTACACCTTC. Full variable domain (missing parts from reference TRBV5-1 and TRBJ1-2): KAGVTQTPRYLIKTRGQQVTLSCSPISGHRSVSWYQQTPGQGLQFLFEYFSETQRNKGNFPGRFSGRQFSNSRSEMNVSTLELGDSALYLCASSPSGAGVYGYTFGSGTRLTVV.

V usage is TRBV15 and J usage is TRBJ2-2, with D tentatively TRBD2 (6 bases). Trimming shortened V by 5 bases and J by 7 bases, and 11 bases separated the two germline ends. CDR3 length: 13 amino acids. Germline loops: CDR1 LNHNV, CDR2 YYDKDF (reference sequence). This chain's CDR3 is CATSGRRDGELFF. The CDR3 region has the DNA TGTGCCACCAGCGGGAGGAGGGACGGGGAGCTGTTTTTT.

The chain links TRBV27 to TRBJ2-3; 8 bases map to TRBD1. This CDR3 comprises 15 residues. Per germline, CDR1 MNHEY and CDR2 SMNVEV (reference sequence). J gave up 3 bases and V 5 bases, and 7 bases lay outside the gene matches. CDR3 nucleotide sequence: TGTGCCAGCAGTCCCCCGGACAGGGTAACAGATACGCAGTATTTT. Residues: CASSPPDRVTDTQYF.

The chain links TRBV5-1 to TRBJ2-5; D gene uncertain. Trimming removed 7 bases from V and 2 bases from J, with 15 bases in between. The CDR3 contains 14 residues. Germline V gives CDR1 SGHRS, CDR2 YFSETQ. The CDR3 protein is CASSTSTTQETQYF. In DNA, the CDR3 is TGCGCCAGCTCGACCTCGACGACTCAAGAGACCCAGTACTTC.

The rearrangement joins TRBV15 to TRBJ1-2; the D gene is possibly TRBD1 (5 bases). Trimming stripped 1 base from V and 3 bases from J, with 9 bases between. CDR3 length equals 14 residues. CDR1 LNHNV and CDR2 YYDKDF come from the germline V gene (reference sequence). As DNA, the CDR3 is TGTGCCACCAGCAGAGGTACAGGAGACTATGGCTACACCTTC. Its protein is CATSRGTGDYGYTF.

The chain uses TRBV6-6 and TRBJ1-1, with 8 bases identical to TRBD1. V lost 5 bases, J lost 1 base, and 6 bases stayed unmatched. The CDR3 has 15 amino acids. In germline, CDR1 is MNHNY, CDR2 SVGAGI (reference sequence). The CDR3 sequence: CASSTPGQGNTEAFF. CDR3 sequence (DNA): TGTGCCAGCAGTACCCCTGGACAGGGGAACACTGAAGCTTTCTTT.

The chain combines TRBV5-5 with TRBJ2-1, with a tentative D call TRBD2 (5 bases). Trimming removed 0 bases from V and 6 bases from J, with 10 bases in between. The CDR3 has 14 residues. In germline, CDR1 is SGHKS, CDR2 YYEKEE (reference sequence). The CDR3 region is CASSLGLLLNEQFF. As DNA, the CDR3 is TGTGCCAGCAGCTTGGGACTACTACTCAATGAGCAGTTCTTC.

DNA of the CDR3: TGTGCCAGTAGTAGGGTAGCGGGCCCTCAAGAGACCCAGTACTTC. It specifies CASSRVAGPQETQYF. The chain uses TRBV9 and TRBJ2-5, with 7 bases matching TRBD2. Germline CDR1 SGDLS, CDR2 YYNGEE. J was trimmed by 2 bases and V by 8 bases; bases with no gene match: 12. The CDR3 is made up of 15 amino acids.

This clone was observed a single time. CDR3 DNA: TGTGCCAGCAGTTCGGAGTTAGATACGCAGTATTTT. This encodes CASSSELDTQYF. The chain couples TRBV27 to TRBJ2-3, with D unresolved. Germline lookup yields CDR1 MNHEY and CDR2 SMNVEV (reference sequence). This CDR3 contains 12 residues. V gave up 4 bases and J gave up 5 bases, with 7 bases separating them.

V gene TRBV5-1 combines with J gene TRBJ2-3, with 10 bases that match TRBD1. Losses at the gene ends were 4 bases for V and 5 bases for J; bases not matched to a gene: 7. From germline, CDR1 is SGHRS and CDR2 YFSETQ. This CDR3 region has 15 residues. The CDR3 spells CASSQTGGAVDTQYF. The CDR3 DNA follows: TGCGCCAGCAGCCAGACAGGGGGCGCGGTAGATACGCAGTATTTT.

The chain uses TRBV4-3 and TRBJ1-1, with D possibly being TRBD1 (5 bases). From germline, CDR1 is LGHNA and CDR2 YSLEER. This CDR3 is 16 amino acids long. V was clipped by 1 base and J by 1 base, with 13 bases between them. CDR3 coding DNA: TGCGCCAGCAGCCAAGGGGCGGGACCGCCGAACACTGAAGCTTTCTTT. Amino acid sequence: CASSQGAGPPNTEAFF.

The CDR3 here is CASSDRGAGQETQYF. The CDR3 coding sequence is TGCGCCAGCAGTGATCGGGGCGCGGGGCAAGAGACCCAGTACTTC. The rearrangement uses TRBV10-2 and TRBJ2-5; tentative D call: TRBD2 (6 bases). This CDR3 has 15 residues. Trimming shortened V by 3 bases and J by 2 bases, and 13 bases separated the two germline ends. CDR1 and CDR2 from the germline V gene are WSHSY and SAAADI.

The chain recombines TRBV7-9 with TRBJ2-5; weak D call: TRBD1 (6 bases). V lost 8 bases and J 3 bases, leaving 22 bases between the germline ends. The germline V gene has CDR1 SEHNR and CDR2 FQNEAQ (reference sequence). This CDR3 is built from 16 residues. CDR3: CASGGRAGRKKETQYF. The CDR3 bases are TGTGCCAGCGGGGGCCGGGCAGGGCGAAAAAAAGAGACCCAGTACTTC.

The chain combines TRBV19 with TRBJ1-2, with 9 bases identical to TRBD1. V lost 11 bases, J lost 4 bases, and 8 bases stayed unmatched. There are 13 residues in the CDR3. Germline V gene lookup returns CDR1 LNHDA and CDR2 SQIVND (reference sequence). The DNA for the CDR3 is TGTGCCGCGGGGACAGGGATTACCTATGGCTACACCTTC. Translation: CAAGTGITYGYTF.

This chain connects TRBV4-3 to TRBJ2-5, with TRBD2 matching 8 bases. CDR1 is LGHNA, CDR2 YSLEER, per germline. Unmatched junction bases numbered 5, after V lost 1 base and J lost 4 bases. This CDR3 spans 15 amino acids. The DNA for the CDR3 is TGCGCCAGCAGCCAAGGAGGTACTAGCGGAGAGACCCAGTACTTC. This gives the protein CASSQGGTSGETQYF.